The clone carrying this T cell receptor beta chain was detected many times. As yet, its antigen is unknown. This CDR3 comprises 14 residues. The germline V gene encodes CDR1 SGHTA and CDR2 FQGTGA. The V and J ends lost 3 bases and 2 bases, in that order; junction bases with no gene match: 4. This entry comes from a study of T cells in Graves' hyperthyroidism and ophthalmopathy. Amplified TCR beta CDR3 regions came from RNA transcripts. A first-round RT-PCR of the TCR CDR3 used the HTBI primer set. TCRdb reprocessed the multiplex PCR reads via MiXCR and lists one record per CDR3 protein. The table records hundreds of thousands of distinct CDR3 sequences, approximately 15% of them present only once. Criteria for exclusion of patients were uncontrolled infection, other autoimmune disease, pregnancy or lactation. Study observations and caveats: Most expanded thyroid clonotypes above 0.001 recurred in blood.

The genes are TRBV7-3 and TRBJ2-7; TRBD1 matches at 7 bases. The sequencing input was blood. The sequence was collected from a man aged 18 to 29 with Graves' ophthalmopathy. CDR3 protein: CASSLAQGTYEQYF. The CDR3 DNA reads as TGTGCCAGCAGCTTGGCACAGGGGACCTACGAGCAGTACTTC.